This T cell receptor (beta chain) stems from a study of T cell repertoires in cytomegalovirus infection. Study as a whole: Public TCR beta signatures marked donors with CMV infection and the matching HLA.

TCRdb itself ran the reads through MiXCR, one entry per CDR3 protein. There are approximately 600,000 distinct CDR3 sequences in the sample; about 40% occur only once, and roughly 50% lies in the top ten. This clonotype was detected a few times. Its antigen is unknown. Study results and limitations: Dominating the ex vivo response were TCR beta clonotypes that were CMV-specific and HLA-C-restricted.

Germline V lookup: CDR1 SNHLY, CDR2 FYNNEI. CDR3 size: 12 residues. Between the trimmed V and J ends, which lost 4 bases and 4 bases, there was a span of 8 bases. The specimen was cultured PBMCs, collected from culture after CMV antigen stimulation. The sequence was collected from a human donor in good health (CMV status not recorded). Some clones in this sample may be carry-over from other donors' samples. This rearrangement joins TRBV2 to TRBJ2-7; D gene uncertain. CDR3 nucleotides: TGTGCCAGCAGTGCGGCCCGATACGAGCAGTACTTC. It yields the protein CASSAARYEQYF.